One sample yielded the 32 T cell receptor beta chains listed below, sequenced in a study of T cell responses to AZD1222 COVID-19 vaccine. The table came from immunoSEQ multiplex PCR; TCRdb's copy has only in-frame clones and leaves some out. The sample lists 100,000 to 130,000 clones, 86% occurring once. Material: peripheral blood, obtained on day 0 of AZD1222 vaccination. These TCRs come from an adult in good health.

This chain joins TRBV3-1 (or the pseudogene TRBV3-2) and TRBJ1-2, with a tentative D call TRBD1 (5 bases). This CDR3 spans 18 amino acids. V was pared by 1 base and J by 1 base, with 19 bases between. Germline V gives CDR1 LGHDT, CDR2 YNNKEL (reference sequence). The CDR3, as DNA: TGTGCCAGCAGCCAAGGGTTTACAGGCTCCTCATTTAACTATGGCTACACCTTC. This gives the protein CASSQGFTGSSFNYGYTF.

This clone has just a few counts. The V and J genes are TRBV6-1 and TRBJ2-3; perhaps TRBD2 as D (6 bases). V was cut by 2 bases and J by 3 bases, with 18 bases left in between. Looked up from germline, CDR1 is MNHNS and CDR2 is SASEGT. The CDR3 spans 17 residues. The CDR3 loop is CASSEIRSGGGTDTQYF. The CDR3 coding sequence is TGTGCCAGCAGTGAAATAAGATCCGGGGGTGGGACAGATACGCAGTATTTT.

The sample holds one count of this clone. The chain links TRBV30 to TRBJ2-3; TRBD2 is a possible D gene (5 bases). Trimming shortened V by 3 bases and J by 0 bases, and 13 bases separated the two germline ends. The germline V gene has CDR1 GTSNPN and CDR2 SVGIG (reference sequence). This CDR3 contains 15 residues. CDR3 nucleotide sequence: TGTGCCTGGAGCTCCATAGGAGGTAGCACAGATACGCAGTATTTT. It specifies CAWSSIGGSTDTQYF.

This clone has just a few counts. The chain links TRBV7-2 to TRBJ1-3; possible D gene TRBD1, 5 bases. Per germline, CDR1 SGHTA and CDR2 FQGNSA. The CDR3 is 13 amino acids. Trimming stripped 5 bases from V and 3 bases from J, with 8 bases between. The CDR3: CASSVQGGNTIYF. The CDR3 DNA reads as TGTGCCAGCAGCGTTCAGGGTGGAAACACCATATATTTT.

This sequence joins TRBV7-2 and TRBJ1-5; tentative D call: TRBD1 (5 bases). Germline V CDR1 and CDR2: SGHTA, FQGNSA. Trimming shortened V by 5 bases and J by 4 bases, and 15 bases separated the two germline ends. The CDR3 contains 15 residues. This CDR3 reads CASSQTPGDNQPQHF. The CDR3 DNA is TGTGCCAGCAGCCAAACTCCGGGGGATAATCAGCCCCAGCATTTT.

The CDR3 DNA reads TGTGCCAGCAGTTACACTGGGCGGGGAGACACCGGGGAGCTGTTTTTT. It specifies CASSYTGRGDTGELFF. The chain uses TRBV6-2 or TRBV6-3 and TRBJ2-2; tentatively, D is TRBD2 (6 bases). Looked up from germline, CDR1 is MNHEY and CDR2 is SVGEGT. The CDR3 has 16 amino acids. V dropped 2 bases and J dropped 3 bases, with 13 bases sitting between them.

Worth noting for this clone: Because the CDR3's place on the DNA is in doubt, the DNA is left out and the CDR3 is given as listed by TCRdb. The chain carries TRBV3-1 (or the pseudogene TRBV3-2) and TRBJ1-4. The length of the CDR3 is 17 amino acids, counting both ends. Germline CDR1 is LGHDT and CDR2 is YNNKEL (reference sequence). CDR3 region: CASSQGPMFGNGEKLFF.

V is TRBV27 and J is TRBJ1-1, with D perhaps matching TRBD1 (5 bases). Trimming removed 6 bases from V and 5 bases from J, with 19 bases in between. The CDR3 contains 15 residues. The germline V gene encodes CDR1 MNHEY and CDR2 SMNVEV (reference sequence). The CDR3 DNA is TGTGCCAGCAGAAGAGAGGGGTTTGGGGGGACTGAAGCTTTCTTT. It encodes CASRREGFGGTEAFF.

The gene calls are TRBV20-1 and TRBJ2-3; 8 nucleotides line up with TRBD2. The trim removed 3 bases at V and 2 bases at J, leaving 10 bases unmatched. The CDR3 spans 16 residues. The germline V gene has CDR1 DFQATT and CDR2 SNEGSKA (reference sequence). CDR3 sequence reads: CSASSGAPAFTDTQYF. For the CDR3, the DNA is TGCAGTGCTAGTAGCGGGGCGCCTGCTTTCACAGATACGCAGTATTTT.

The chain joins TRBV5-1 to TRBJ1-4, with D possibly TRBD1 on 6 matching bases. V lost 4 bases and J lost 5, with 15 bases in between. This CDR3 is built from 15 residues. CDR1 is SGHRS and CDR2 is YFSETQ in the germline V gene. CDR3 sequence reads: CASSKDSRPNEKLFF. In nucleotides, the CDR3 is TGCGCCAGCAGCAAGGACAGCCGTCCAAATGAAAAACTGTTTTTT. Full variable domain (missing parts from reference TRBV5-1 and TRBJ1-4): KAGVTQTPRYLIKTRGQQVTLSCSPISGHRSVSWYQQTPGQGLQFLFEYFSETQRNKGNFPGRFSGRQFSNSRSEMNVSTLELGDSALYLCASSKDSRPNEKLFFGSGTQLSVL.

The V and J genes are TRBV19 and TRBJ1-2, with D possibly TRBD1 on 5 matching bases. CDR3 length: 11 amino acids. V was shortened by 4 bases and J by 12 bases, with 12 bases between the two germline ends. The germline CDR1 and CDR2 sequences are LNHDA and SQIVND (reference sequence). CDR3: CASSTRGSHTF. CDR3 coding DNA: TGTGCCAGTAGTACCCGGGGCAGTCACACCTTC.

The rearrangement uses TRBV28 and TRBJ2-1; TRBD1 is a possible D gene (6 bases). The CDR3 has 16 residues. From germline, CDR1 is MDHEN and CDR2 SYDVKM. The ends were cut back, 3 bases at V and 3 bases at J, with 15 bases in the middle. This CDR3 is CASSFFQGSSYNEQFF. The CDR3 coding sequence is TGTGCCAGCAGTTTTTTCCAGGGGTCGAGCTACAATGAGCAGTTCTTC.

The V call is TRBV29-1, the J call TRBJ1-3; no reliable D call. The V gene lost 1 base and the J gene lost 0 bases, with 13 bases spanning the gap. The CDR3 runs to 16 residues. Per the germline V gene, CDR1 is SQVTM and CDR2 is ANQGSEA. CDR3 sequence: CSVEGPGKGSGNTIYF. CDR3 coding DNA: TGCAGCGTTGAAGGCCCGGGGAAGGGCTCTGGAAACACCATATATTTT.

V usage is TRBV18 and J usage is TRBJ2-3; 7 nucleotides line up with TRBD1. With V trimmed by 2 bases and J by 2 bases, 7 bases remained unmatched. This CDR3 comprises 16 residues. Germline V gene lookup returns CDR1 KGHSH and CDR2 LQKENI. This chain's CDR3 is CASSPGGRGYTDTQYF. The CDR3 region has the DNA TGTGCCAGCTCACCAGGAGGCAGGGGGTACACAGATACGCAGTATTTT. The variable domain in full, completed from reference TRBV18 and TRBJ2-3, reads NAGVMQNPRHLVRRRGQEARLRCSPMKGHSHVYWYRQLPEEGLKFMVYLQKENIIDESGMPKERFSAEFPKEGPSILRIQQVVRGDSAAYFCASSPGGRGYTDTQYFGPGTRLTVL.

This sequence joins TRBV28 and TRBJ1-5, with 10 bases matching TRBD1. The CDR3 contains 16 residues. J gave up 3 bases and V 5 bases, and 7 bases lay outside the gene matches. Germline assignment: CDR1 MDHEN and CDR2 SYDVKM. The CDR3 loop reads CASSPGDRGLNQPQHF. As DNA, the CDR3 is TGTGCCAGCAGTCCAGGAGACAGGGGGCTCAATCAGCCCCAGCATTTT. Filled out from reference TRBV28 and TRBJ1-5, the complete variable domain reads DVKVTQSSRYLVKRTGEKVFLECVQDMDHENMFWYRQDPGLGLRLIYFSYDVKMKEKGDIPEGYSVSREKKERFSLILESASTNQTSMYLCASSPGDRGLNQPQHFGDGTRLSIL.

This chain connects TRBV15 to TRBJ2-2; maybe TRBD1 (6 bases). CDR3 length equals 17 residues. Germline-derived CDR1 and CDR2 are LNHNV and YYDKDF (reference sequence). V dropped 0 bases and J dropped 6 bases, with 17 bases sitting between them. The CDR3 is CATSRDGQTPQAGELFF. The CDR3 DNA sequence: TGTGCCACCAGCAGAGACGGACAGACCCCTCAGGCCGGGGAGCTGTTTTTT.

The J gene is TRBJ1-2, the V gene TRBV6-4, with TRBD1 matching over 7 bases. The V segment lost 5 bases and the J segment 7 bases; nucleotides outside the gene matches: 13. The CDR3 runs 15 residues. The germline V gene has CDR1 MRHNA and CDR2 SNTAGT. The CDR3 region has the DNA TGTGCCAGCAGTACTGTACAGGGGTTAACTGGTGGCTACACCTTC. Amino acid sequence: CASSTVQGLTGGYTF.

The chain couples TRBV6-2 or TRBV6-3 to TRBJ2-3; perhaps TRBD1 as D (5 bases). This CDR3 contains 13 residues. Germline V gene data show CDR1 as MNHEY and CDR2 as SVGEGT. V was shortened by 4 bases and J by 5 bases, with 10 bases between the two germline ends. The chain's CDR3 is CASSWLQGDTQYF. CDR3 in DNA: TGTGCCAGCAGTTGGCTCCAGGGAGATACGCAGTATTTT.

The V gene is TRBV2, the J gene TRBJ2-1; TRBD2 aligns across 7 bases. The CDR3 is 18 amino acids. The germline V gene has CDR1 SNHLY and CDR2 FYNNEI. The J segment lost 5 bases and the V segment lost 6 bases, leaving 19 bases of the junction unmatched. CDR3 bases: TGTGCCAGCAGCCCCCCTACGGGTCCGGGGGGAAGGGACAATGAGCAGTTCTTC. It is translated as CASSPPTGPGGRDNEQFF.

J is TRBJ1-1 and V is TRBV5-1; 11 nucleotides align to TRBD1. Trimming removed 1 base from V and 3 bases from J; junction bases left unmatched: 8. The CDR3 has 17 residues. CDR1 and CDR2 from the germline V gene are SGHRS and YFSETQ. The CDR3 is CASSLLGQGVSYTEAFF. In DNA form, the CDR3 reads TGCGCCAGCAGCTTGTTGGGACAGGGGGTTTCGTACACTGAAGCTTTCTTT.

This clone has just a few counts. This chain connects TRBV4-1 to TRBJ1-3; D gene unclear. CDR3 length: 14 amino acids. From germline, CDR1 is MGHRA and CDR2 YSYEKL. Between the trimmed V and J ends, which lost 1 base and 6 bases, there was a span of 10 bases. The CDR3 region is CASSQGQTSNTIYF. CDR3 DNA: TGCGCCAGCAGCCAAGGTCAGACCTCAAACACCATATATTTT.

CDR3 sequence: CATTGTEDSPLHF. The CDR3 bases are TGTGCCACAACCGGGACCGAGGATTCACCCCTCCACTTT. This chain joins TRBV30 and TRBJ1-6; maybe TRBD1 (5 bases). Trimming stripped 8 bases from V and 8 bases from J, with 16 bases between. The CDR3 is made up of 13 amino acids. Germline CDR1 and CDR2: GTSNPN and SVGIG (reference sequence).

The chain links TRBV6-5 to TRBJ2-7, with TRBD1 matching 7 bases. After removal of 7 bases from V and 4 bases from J, the junction contained 10 bases not matched to a gene. Germline V gene sequence: CDR1 MNHEY, CDR2 SVGAGI. The CDR3 covers 14 residues. The CDR3 is CASNPGQTTYEQYF. CDR3 nucleotides: TGTGCCAGCAACCCGGGACAGACCACTTACGAGCAGTACTTC.

The chain couples TRBV4-2 to TRBJ1-5; weak D call: TRBD1 (5 bases). The CDR3 extends over 17 amino acids. Looked up from germline, CDR1 is LGHNA and CDR2 is YNFKEQ. V lost 0 bases to trimming and J lost 0 bases, with 12 bases between them. The CDR3 region has the DNA TGTGCCAGCAGCCAAGATGGGGGGAGGTTTAGCAATCAGCCCCAGCATTTT. This codes for CASSQDGGRFSNQPQHF.

In DNA, the CDR3 is TGTGCCAGCAGCCAAACTAGCGGGGCCTTCACAGATACGCAGTATTTT. This codes for CASSQTSGAFTDTQYF. The V and J genes are TRBV4-2 and TRBJ2-3, with 10 nucleotides matching TRBD2. The CDR3 consists of 16 residues. The V gene's germline CDR1 is LGHNA and CDR2 YNFKEQ. V was clipped by 2 bases and J by 2 bases; unmatched bases: 4.

This rearrangement joins TRBV9 to TRBJ2-1; D perhaps matches TRBD2 (6 bases). CDR1 is SGDLS, CDR2 YYNGEE, per germline. This CDR3 has 17 residues. Trimming removed 0 bases at V and 0 bases at J, with 13 bases between. The CDR3 here is CASSVAQTSLSYNEQFF. CDR3 DNA: TGTGCCAGCAGCGTAGCTCAAACTAGCCTCTCCTACAATGAGCAGTTCTTC.

This chain uses TRBV6-5 with TRBJ1-1; D might be TRBD1 (5 bases). V gave up 8 bases and J gave up 11 bases, with 15 bases separating them. The CDR3 sequence is 11 residues long. Germline V lookup: CDR1 MNHEY, CDR2 SVGAGI. This chain's CDR3 is CASLRAGQAFF. The CDR3 DNA reads as TGTGCCAGCCTAAGGGCAGGGCAGGCTTTCTTT.

The genes are TRBV28 and TRBJ1-1; 7 bases agree with TRBD1. Germline loops: CDR1 MDHEN, CDR2 SYDVKM. CDR3 length: 15 amino acids. Trimming took 11 bases from V and 4 from J; bases not matched to a gene: 16. This CDR3 reads CASGRSLPGGTEAFF. As DNA, the CDR3 is TGTGCCTCTGGCCGGTCACTCCCAGGGGGCACTGAAGCTTTCTTT.

The chain recombines TRBV27 with TRBJ1-1, with D unresolved. The V gene's germline CDR1 is MNHEY and CDR2 SMNVEV (reference sequence). V gave up 1 base and J gave up 1 base, with 13 bases separating them. This CDR3 contains 16 residues. CDR3 coding DNA: TGTGCCAGCAGTTTATACGTAGATCTAAGGAACACTGAAGCTTTCTTT. Its translation: CASSLYVDLRNTEAFF.

The chain is built from TRBV6-5 and TRBJ1-1, with D unresolved. V lost 0 bases, J lost 7 bases, and 15 bases lay in between. Germline CDR1 reads MNHEY; CDR2 reads SVGAGI. The CDR3 spans 15 residues. The CDR3 DNA sequence: TGTGCCAGCAGTTACTCAGGAAGACCCCCTCTTGAAGCTTTCTTT. It is translated as CASSYSGRPPLEAFF.

The chain employs TRBV3-1 (or the pseudogene TRBV3-2) and TRBJ1-6; D may be TRBD1 (5 bases). Trimming cost V 4 bases and J 7 bases, with 14 bases left between them. In germline, CDR1 is LGHDT, CDR2 YNNKEL (reference sequence). CDR3 length equals 15 residues. Written as DNA, the CDR3 is TGTGCCAGCAGCCCTCGACAGACCCAAAATTCACCCCTCCACTTT. This codes for CASSPRQTQNSPLHF.

Points on this clone: The identical CDR3 is also encoded by other nucleotide sequences in the sample. The chain has TRBV18 and TRBJ1-2; 8 bases fit TRBD1. Germline V CDR1 and CDR2: KGHSH, LQKENI. V lost 3 bases to trimming and J lost 3 bases; unmatched junction nucleotides: 0. The length of the CDR3 is 13 residues. The CDR3 here is CASSPDRDYGYTF. The DNA for the CDR3 is TGTGCCAGCTCACCGGACAGGGACTATGGCTACACCTTC.